This T cell receptor (beta chain) was identified during a study of blood T cell repertoires in COVID-19. As for the study in general: The United States, Italy and Spain were the sources of the acute and convalescent COVID-19 samples.

CDR3 length: 17 amino acids. V was pared by 1 base and J by 3 bases, with 9 bases of the junction left unmatched. CDR1 and CDR2 (germline): LGHNA, YNFKEQ. Method: immunoSEQ multiplex PCR; TCRdb's copy keeps in-frame clones and lacks some. The sample yields nearly 200,000 clones, 89% seen once. Adults between roughly 18 and 89 years of age took part from under 30 US areas. Researchers sorted participants into cohorts using their self-reported clinical history. Two negative PCRs, clearance, or symptom resolution were required of recovered Cohort 3 donors. Sample: PBMCs or T cells enriched from blood (not recorded which). The sequence derives from a woman under 30 who had recovered from COVID-19. The chain combines TRBV4-2 with TRBJ2-5, with 9 bases matching TRBD2. The CDR3 here is CASSQAVRAGGEETQYF. In nucleotides, the CDR3 is TGTGCCAGCAGCCAAGCCGTCCGAGCGGGGGGAGAAGAGACCCAGTACTTC.